The entry that follows covers one T cell receptor (beta chain) sequence. A read error may account for a junction end that differs from germline. These data belong to a study of T cell changes during pregnancy in multiple sclerosis. Sequencing used immunoSEQ multiplex PCR; TCRdb keeps in-frame clones, though not all of them. The sample yields some 89,000 clones, 85% to 95% seen once. The CDR3 is made up of 14 amino acids. Germline CDR1 reads SSHAT; CDR2 reads FNYEAQ (reference sequence). The receptor's source is a female donor with multiple sclerosis, enrolled in a pregnancy study. The chain carries TRBV7-7 and TRBJ2-5; D is undetermined. The starting material was peripheral blood, obtained in the third trimester of pregnancy. CDR3 sequence: CASSLGQFKETQYF. CDR3 nucleotide sequence: TGTGCTAGCAGCTTAGGCCAGTTCAAAGAGACCCAGTACTTC.